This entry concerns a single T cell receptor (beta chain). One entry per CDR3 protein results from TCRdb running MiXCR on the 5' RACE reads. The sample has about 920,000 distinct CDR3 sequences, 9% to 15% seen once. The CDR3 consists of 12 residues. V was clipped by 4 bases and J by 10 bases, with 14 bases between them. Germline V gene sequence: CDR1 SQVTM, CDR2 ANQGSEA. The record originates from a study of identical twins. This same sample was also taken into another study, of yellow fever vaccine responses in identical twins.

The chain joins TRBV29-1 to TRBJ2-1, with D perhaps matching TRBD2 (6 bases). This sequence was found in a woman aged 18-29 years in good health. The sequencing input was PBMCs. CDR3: CSVAILAEEQFF. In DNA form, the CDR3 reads TGCAGCGTTGCGATACTAGCTGAGGAGCAGTTCTTC.